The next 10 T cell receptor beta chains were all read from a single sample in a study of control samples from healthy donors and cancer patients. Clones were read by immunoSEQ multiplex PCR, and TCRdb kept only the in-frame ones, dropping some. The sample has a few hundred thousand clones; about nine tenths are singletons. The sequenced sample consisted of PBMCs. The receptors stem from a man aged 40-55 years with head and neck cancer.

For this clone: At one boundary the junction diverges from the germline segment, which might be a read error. The CDR3 sequence: CASGLAGNEQFF. CDR3 nucleotides: TGTGCCAGCGGTTTAGCGGGCAATGAGCAGTTCTTC. The chain carries TRBV27 and TRBJ2-1; TRBD2 matches at 7 bases. Looked up from germline, CDR1 is MNHEY and CDR2 is SMNVEV (reference sequence). This CDR3 comprises 12 residues.

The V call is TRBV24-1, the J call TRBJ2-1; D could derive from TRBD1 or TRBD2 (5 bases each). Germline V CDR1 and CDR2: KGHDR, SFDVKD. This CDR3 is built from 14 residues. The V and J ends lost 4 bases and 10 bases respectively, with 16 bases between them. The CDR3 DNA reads TGTGCCACCAGTGACCCCGGGACCTCGGGCGAGCAGTTCTTC. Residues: CATSDPGTSGEQFF.

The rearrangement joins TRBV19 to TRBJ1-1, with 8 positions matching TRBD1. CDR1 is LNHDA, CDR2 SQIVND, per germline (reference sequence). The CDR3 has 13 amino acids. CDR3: CATGGPLNTEAFF. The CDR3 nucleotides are TGTGCTACAGGGGGGCCTCTGAACACTGAAGCTTTCTTT.

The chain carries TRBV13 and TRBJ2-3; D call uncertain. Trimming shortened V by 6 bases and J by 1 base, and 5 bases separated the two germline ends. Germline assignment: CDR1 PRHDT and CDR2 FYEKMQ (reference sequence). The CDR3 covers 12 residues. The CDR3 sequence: CASSPGTDTQYF. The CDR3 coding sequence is TGTGCCAGCAGTCCAGGCACAGATACGCAGTATTTT.

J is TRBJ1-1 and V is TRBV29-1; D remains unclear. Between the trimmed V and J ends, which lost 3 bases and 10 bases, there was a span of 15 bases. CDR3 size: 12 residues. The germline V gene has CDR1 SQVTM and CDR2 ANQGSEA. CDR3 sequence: CSVELARIGAFF. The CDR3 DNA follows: TGCAGCGTTGAGCTAGCACGGATAGGAGCTTTCTTT.

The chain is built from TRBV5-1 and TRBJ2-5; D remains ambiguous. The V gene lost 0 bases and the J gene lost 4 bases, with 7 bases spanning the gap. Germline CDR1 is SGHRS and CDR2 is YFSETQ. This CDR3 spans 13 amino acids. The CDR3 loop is CASSLDLGETQYF. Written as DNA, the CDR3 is TGCGCCAGCAGCTTGGATTTGGGAGAGACCCAGTACTTC.

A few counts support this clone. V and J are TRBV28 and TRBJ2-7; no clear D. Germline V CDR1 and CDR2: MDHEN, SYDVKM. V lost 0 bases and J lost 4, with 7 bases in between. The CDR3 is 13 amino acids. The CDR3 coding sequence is TGTGCCAGCAGTTTATGGGGAATATACGAGCAGTACTTC. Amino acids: CASSLWGIYEQYF.

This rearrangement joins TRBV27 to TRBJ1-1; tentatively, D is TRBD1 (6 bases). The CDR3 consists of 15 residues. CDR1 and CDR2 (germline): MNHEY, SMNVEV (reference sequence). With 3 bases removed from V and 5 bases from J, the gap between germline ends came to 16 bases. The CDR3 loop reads CASSLKGVAWTEAFF. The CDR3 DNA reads TGTGCCAGCAGTTTGAAGGGGGTTGCGTGGACTGAAGCTTTCTTT.

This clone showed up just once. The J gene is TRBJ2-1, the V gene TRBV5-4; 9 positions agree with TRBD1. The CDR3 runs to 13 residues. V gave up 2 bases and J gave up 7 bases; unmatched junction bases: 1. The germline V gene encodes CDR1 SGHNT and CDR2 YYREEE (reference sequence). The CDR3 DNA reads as TGTGCCAGCAGCTTAGACAGGGGGAATGAGCAGTTCTTC. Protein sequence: CASSLDRGNEQFF.

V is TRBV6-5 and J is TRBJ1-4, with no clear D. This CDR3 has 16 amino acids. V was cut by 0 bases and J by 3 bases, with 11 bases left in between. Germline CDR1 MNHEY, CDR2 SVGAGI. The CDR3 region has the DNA TGTGCCAGCAGTTACTCGCTAAGCCAGCCTAATGAAAAACTGTTTTTT. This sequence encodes CASSYSLSQPNEKLFF.